A single sample is the source of the 21 T cell receptor beta chains below, sequenced in a study of CD8 T cells in Susac syndrome. Random hexamers primed reverse transcription of roughly 0.5 to 1 ug RNA. TCRdb reprocessed the immunoSEQ multiplex PCR reads with MiXCR, giving one entry per CDR3 protein. The sample has some 150,000 distinct CDR3 sequences; roughly 96% are singletons. Input material: CD8+ T cells from PBMCs. These receptor sequences come from a human donor with multiple sclerosis.

This clonotype has just one count. The genes are TRBV7-9 and TRBJ1-2; possible D gene TRBD1, 5 bases. Trimming shortened V by 8 bases and J by 8 bases, and 21 bases separated the two germline ends. This CDR3 contains 14 residues. The germline CDR1 and CDR2 sequences are SEHNR and FQNEAQ (reference sequence). CDR3 DNA sequence: TGTGCCAGCGGACACCGGGACGCTATTGGCGGCTACACCTTC. It translates to CASGHRDAIGGYTF.

This chain links TRBV9 with TRBJ1-2; D gene ambiguous. The CDR3 has 13 amino acids. Germline lookup yields CDR1 SGDLS and CDR2 YYNGEE. V lost 3 bases and J 5 bases, leaving 11 bases between the germline ends. The CDR3 DNA is TGTGCCAGCAGCGCGGCCGTCGGGTATGGCTACACCTTC. Amino acids: CASSAAVGYGYTF.

This clonotype was seen a single time. CDR3 sequence reads: CASRLSRLNTGELFF. CDR3 in DNA: TGTGCCAGCAGGCTTTCCCGCCTAAACACCGGGGAGCTGTTTTTT. The chain employs TRBV2 and TRBJ2-2; D is undetermined. Germline V lookup: CDR1 SNHLY, CDR2 FYNNEI. Deletions cut 6 bases from V and 2 bases from J, with 13 bases between. CDR3 length: 15 residues.

The CDR3 nucleotides are TGTGCCAGCAGTCTAGACAGGGGAAGTGAGCAGTTCTTC. Translation gives CASSLDRGSEQFF. This rearrangement joins TRBV27 to TRBJ2-1; TRBD1 matches at 8 bases. Trimming cost V 5 bases and J 9 bases; bases outside gene matches: 6. This CDR3 contains 13 residues. Germline CDR1 and CDR2: MNHEY and SMNVEV (reference sequence).

The rearrangement joins TRBV4-1 to TRBJ1-5; no clear D. Trimming shortened V by 2 bases and J by 6 bases, and 11 bases separated the two germline ends. Per the germline V gene, CDR1 is MGHRA and CDR2 is YSYEKL. The CDR3 is 14 amino acids. In DNA form, the CDR3 reads TGCGCCAGCAGCCAATTTGCAGGAGGTCAGCCCCAGCATTTT. As protein: CASSQFAGGQPQHF.

The V call is TRBV27, the J call TRBJ2-3; 9 bases line up with TRBD1. There are 15 residues in the CDR3. The germline CDR1 and CDR2 sequences are MNHEY and SMNVEV (reference sequence). J was trimmed by 5 bases and V by 5 bases; bases with no gene match: 8. The CDR3 DNA follows: TGTGCCAGCAGTGTCCGGGACAGGGCCCAAGATACGCAGTATTTT. Protein product: CASSVRDRAQDTQYF.

The CDR3 DNA sequence: TGTGCCAGCAGCTTAGACGGGGGGCTCACAGATACGCAGTATTTT. Its translation: CASSLDGGLTDTQYF. The chain links TRBV11-3 to TRBJ2-3; TRBD2 might be the D (7 bases). This CDR3 has 15 residues. The V gene's germline CDR1 is SGHNT and CDR2 YENEEA. V dropped 0 bases and J dropped 2 bases, with 9 bases sitting between them.

In nucleotides, the CDR3 is TGTGCCTGGAGTTCTCCGACGGAGCAAGAGACCCAGTACTTC. It yields the protein CAWSSPTEQETQYF. The genes are TRBV30 and TRBJ2-5; D unclear. The CDR3 is made up of 14 amino acids. Germline lookup yields CDR1 GTSNPN and CDR2 SVGIG (reference sequence). Trimming pared 2 bases from V and 2 bases from J, leaving 12 bases between.

This clonotype was observed a single time. V usage is TRBV7-9 and J usage is TRBJ2-7; the D is unclear. The germline CDR1 and CDR2 sequences are SEHNR and FQNEAQ (reference sequence). The V gene lost 0 bases and the J gene lost 2 bases, with 11 bases spanning the gap. CDR3 length: 15 residues. The CDR3 loop is CASSLARTETYEQYF. As DNA, the CDR3 is TGTGCCAGCAGCTTAGCGAGGACCGAAACCTACGAGCAGTACTTC. Together with reference TRBV7-9 and TRBJ2-7, the CDR3 gives the full variable domain: DTGVSQNPRHKITKRGQNVTFRCDPISEHNRLYWYRQTLGQGPEFLTYFQNEAQLEKSRLLSDRFSAERPKGSFSTLEIQRTEQGDSAMYLCASSLARTETYEQYFGPGTRLTVT.

The chain is built from TRBV7-9 and TRBJ2-1; 11 bases are a match to TRBD2. This CDR3 comprises 16 residues. V trimming: 5 bases; J trimming: 0 bases; junction bases outside the gene matches: 3. Germline assignment: CDR1 SEHNR and CDR2 FQNEAQ (reference sequence). The CDR3 DNA sequence: TGTGCCAGCAGCGCGACTAGCGGGGCCTCCTACAATGAGCAGTTCTTC. Its translation: CASSATSGASYNEQFF.

The gene calls are TRBV27 and TRBJ2-7; no clear D. CDR1 and CDR2 from the germline V gene are MNHEY and SMNVEV (reference sequence). The CDR3 is made up of 14 amino acids. V was shortened by 2 bases and J by 2 bases, with 10 bases between the two germline ends. The CDR3 here is CASSLSGSTYEQYF. The CDR3 DNA reads TGTGCCAGCAGTTTAAGTGGCAGTACCTACGAGCAGTACTTC.

This chain links TRBV20-1 with TRBJ1-2; D uncertain. The V gene's germline CDR1 is DFQATT and CDR2 SNEGSKA (reference sequence). The CDR3 extends over 14 amino acids. V was trimmed by 4 bases and J by 0 bases, leaving 12 bases between them. The CDR3 region has the DNA TGCAGTGCTACTCCGACTGGTACTAACTATGGCTACACCTTC. Translation: CSATPTGTNYGYTF.

The rearrangement uses TRBV20-1 and TRBJ2-5, with 13 bases lining up with TRBD2. Germline lookup yields CDR1 DFQATT and CDR2 SNEGSKA (reference sequence). CDR3 length: 18 residues. J gave up 3 bases and V 2 bases, and 12 bases lay outside the gene matches. The DNA of the CDR3 is TGCAGTGCTAGAACACCGGGACTAGCGGGGCACTTGAAAGAGACCCAGTACTTC. Translating it yields CSARTPGLAGHLKETQYF.

This chain's CDR3 is CAWSVLVNTEAFF. DNA for the CDR3: TGTGCCTGGAGTGTACTGGTGAACACTGAAGCTTTCTTT. The chain combines TRBV30 with TRBJ1-1; D gene ambiguous. The CDR3 sequence is 13 residues long. Germline V CDR1 and CDR2: GTSNPN, SVGIG (reference sequence). V lost 0 bases and J lost 0, with 5 bases in between.

The chain employs TRBV30 and TRBJ2-5; D assignment may be TRBD1 or TRBD2 (6 bases each). Trimming cost V 0 bases and J 0 bases, with 11 bases left between them. Germline assignment: CDR1 GTSNPN and CDR2 SVGIG (reference sequence). The CDR3 spans 15 residues. CDR3 region: CAWSVSGAHQETQYF. DNA of the CDR3: TGTGCCTGGAGTGTCTCGGGGGCACACCAAGAGACCCAGTACTTC.

The chain recombines TRBV30 with TRBJ1-5, with TRBD1 matching over 8 bases. This CDR3 region has 15 residues. The V and J ends lost 3 bases and 4 bases, in that order; junction bases with no gene match: 8. The germline V gene has CDR1 GTSNPN and CDR2 SVGIG (reference sequence). CDR3 residues: CAWSHAGGWNQPQHF. The CDR3 region has the DNA TGTGCCTGGAGCCATGCAGGGGGCTGGAATCAGCCCCAGCATTTT.

V and J are TRBV30 and TRBJ1-5; 8 nucleotides line up with TRBD1. Trimming at V came to 7 bases and at J to 0 bases, leaving 8 bases not matched to a gene. This CDR3 is built from 15 residues. Germline V gives CDR1 GTSNPN, CDR2 SVGIG (reference sequence). The chain's CDR3 is CALQGGEVSNQPQHF. As DNA, the CDR3 is TGTGCCTTACAGGGGGGTGAAGTTAGCAATCAGCCCCAGCATTTT.

The J gene is TRBJ2-1, the V gene TRBV19; D is undetermined. Germline values: CDR1 LNHDA, CDR2 SQIVND (reference sequence). The CDR3 length is 12 residues. Between the trimmed V and J ends, which lost 8 bases and 6 bases, there was a span of 11 bases. For the CDR3, the DNA is TGTGCCAGTGAAAGGGCACCCAATGAGCAGTTCTTC. This encodes CASERAPNEQFF.

This chain connects TRBV20-1 to TRBJ2-3; TRBD2 matches 7 bases. The CDR3 has 16 amino acids. J was trimmed by 0 bases and V by 5 bases; bases with no gene match: 11. Germline CDR1 and CDR2: DFQATT and SNEGSKA (reference sequence). The CDR3 region has the DNA TGCAGTGCTGGGGCGGGGGACGCCCCAAGCACAGATACGCAGTATTTT. Translation: CSAGAGDAPSTDTQYF.

The rearrangement links TRBV25-1 to TRBJ2-1, with no clear D. Trimming stripped 3 bases from V and 8 bases from J, with 5 bases between. This CDR3 region has 11 residues. CDR1 and CDR2 (germline): MGHDK, SYGVNS. The CDR3: CASSEYDEQFF. CDR3 bases: TGTGCCAGCAGTGAGTATGATGAGCAGTTCTTC.

V and J are TRBV7-6 and TRBJ1-2; TRBD1 is a possible D gene (5 bases). V dropped 5 bases and J dropped 4 bases, with 17 bases sitting between them. There are 15 residues in the CDR3. Germline loops: CDR1 SGHVS, CDR2 FNYEAQ. CDR3 DNA: TGTGCCAGCAGCCCCGCCCCGGGACCGAGCTATGGCTACACCTTC. It encodes CASSPAPGPSYGYTF.